The 20 T cell receptor beta chains reported below all come from one sample, sequenced in a study of cytomegalovirus exposure and HLA in healthy donors. The PCR employed 60 Vbeta primers together with 13 Jbeta primers. Assay: immunoSEQ multiplex PCR; the TCRdb copy retains only in-frame clones and omits some. The sample shows under 130,000 clones, 70% to 80% of them seen only once. Specimen: PBMCs. All receptors derive from a woman between 35 and 50 years old in good health and CMV-seronegative.

The J gene is TRBJ2-7, the V gene TRBV7-2; possibly TRBD2 for D (5 bases). The V end lost 3 bases, the J end lost 6 bases, and 18 bases lay between the germline ends. This CDR3 has 15 residues. CDR1 SGHTA and CDR2 FQGNSA come from the germline V gene. The CDR3 spells CASSFREAARGEQYF. The CDR3 nucleotides read TGTGCCAGCAGCTTTCGAGAGGCCGCCCGGGGCGAGCAGTACTTC.

The rearrangement joins TRBV9 to TRBJ2-2; 9 positions agree with TRBD2. V was pared by 2 bases and J by 6 bases, with 11 bases of the junction left unmatched. This CDR3 is built from 17 residues. Germline CDR1 SGDLS, CDR2 YYNGEE. The CDR3 region is CASSVKIAGVGPGELFF. As DNA, the CDR3 is TGTGCCAGCAGCGTCAAGATAGCGGGAGTAGGTCCCGGGGAGCTGTTTTTT. Looking up the rest from reference TRBV9 and TRBJ2-2 gives the full variable domain: DSGVTQTPKHLITATGQRVTLRCSPRSGDLSVYWYQQSLDQGLQFLIQYYNGEERAKGNILERFSAQQFPDLHSELNLSSLELGDSALYFCASSVKIAGVGPGELFFGEGSRLTVL.

There are a few counts of this clone. The CDR3 DNA reads as TGTGCCAGCAGCCCCGGAGGGTGGGGATACACCATATATTTT. Residues: CASSPGGWGYTIYF. The chain links TRBV11-2 to TRBJ1-3; no clear D. Germline-derived CDR1 and CDR2 are SGHAT and FQNNGV. The CDR3 length is 14 residues. V gave up 5 bases and J gave up 8 bases, with 16 bases separating them.

The chain couples TRBV14 to TRBJ2-1; perhaps TRBD2 as D (6 bases). CDR3 length: 12 residues. Germline-derived CDR1 and CDR2 are SGHDN and FVKESK. The V and J ends lost 4 bases and 14 bases respectively, with 15 bases between them. As DNA, the CDR3 is TGTGCCAGCAGCCCGGGGCCGGGAGTGAAGTTCTTC. Translated, it gives CASSPGPGVKFF.

The chain is built from TRBV27 and TRBJ2-3; 9 positions agree with TRBD1. This CDR3 is built from 18 residues. The junction had 13 bases not matched to a gene; V was cut back by 3 bases and J by 3 bases. Germline loops: CDR1 MNHEY, CDR2 SMNVEV (reference sequence). The CDR3 loop is CASSFLGRTGEGTDTQYF. As DNA, the CDR3 is TGTGCCAGCAGTTTTCTAGGCCGGACAGGGGAAGGAACAGATACGCAGTATTTT.

The chain combines TRBV28 with TRBJ2-3; tentatively, D is TRBD1 (6 bases). CDR1 and CDR2 from the germline V gene are MDHEN and SYDVKM. This CDR3 has 12 amino acids. V was clipped by 6 bases and J by 3 bases, with 7 bases between them. The CDR3 DNA follows: TGTGCCAGCAGACAGGGAACAGATACGCAGTATTTT. Translated, it gives CASRQGTDTQYF.

DNA of the CDR3: TGTGCCATCAGGGGGGACAGGGGTGAGGAAAAACTGTTTTTT. This sequence encodes CAIRGDRGEEKLFF. V is TRBV10-3 and J is TRBJ1-4; 10 nucleotides agree with TRBD1. V shed 6 bases, J shed 8 bases, and the junction held 6 bases outside the gene matches. Germline CDR1 ENHRY, CDR2 SYGVKD. This CDR3 is 14 amino acids long.

The chain uses TRBV6-5 and TRBJ1-1; no clear D. The CDR3 runs to 13 residues. Germline V gene data show CDR1 as MNHEY and CDR2 as SVGAGI. Trimming took off 7 bases at V and 3 bases at J, with 12 bases between the two ends. CDR3 residues: CASNSEVDTEAFF. DNA of the CDR3: TGTGCCAGCAATTCAGAGGTGGACACTGAAGCTTTCTTT.

The chain employs TRBV7-2 and TRBJ2-2, with a possible D match to TRBD1 (7 bases). The germline CDR1 and CDR2 sequences are SGHTA and FQGNSA. V shed 4 bases and J shed 2 bases, with 11 bases lying between them. The CDR3 is 15 amino acids. CDR3: CASSSTGTNTGELFF. The CDR3 DNA reads as TGTGCCAGCAGCTCGACAGGGACTAACACCGGGGAGCTGTTTTTT.

About this clone: The junction does not match germline at one end; this may be a read error. The CDR3 region has the DNA TGTTCCAGCAGCCCGACCACCAGACGGACAGGGGGGTTGGGGACTGAAGCTTTCTTT. Protein sequence: CSSSPTTRRTGGLGTEAFF. This chain uses TRBV7-9 with TRBJ1-1; 10 positions match TRBD1. Germline V gene sequence: CDR1 SEHNR, CDR2 FQNEAQ (reference sequence). The CDR3 is 19 amino acids.

This chain uses TRBV19 with TRBJ2-7, with D maybe TRBD1 (6 bases). The V gene lost 7 bases and the J gene lost 1 base, with 14 bases spanning the gap. This CDR3 has 14 residues. Germline V gene sequence: CDR1 LNHDA, CDR2 SQIVND (reference sequence). In DNA form, the CDR3 reads TGTGCCAGTACTTACAGGGTGGGGTCCTACGAGCAGTACTTC. This encodes CASTYRVGSYEQYF. Full variable domain (remainder filled in from reference TRBV19 and TRBJ2-7): DGGITQSPKYLFRKEGQNVTLSCEQNLNHDAMYWYRQDPGQGLRLIYYSQIVNDFQKGDIAEGYSVSREKKESFPLTVTSAQKNPTAFYLCASTYRVGSYEQYFGPGTRLTVT.

This chain joins TRBV5-1 and TRBJ2-7; TRBD1 matches 8 bases. Trimming took 7 bases from V and 0 from J; bases not matched to a gene: 9. CDR1 SGHRS and CDR2 YFSETQ come from the germline V gene. CDR3 length equals 15 residues. CDR3 sequence reads: CASSPRTGSSYEQYF. CDR3 bases: TGCGCCAGCTCCCCTAGGACAGGGAGCTCCTACGAGCAGTACTTC.

This chain links TRBV10-3 with TRBJ2-1; 10 bases are a match to TRBD1. This CDR3 region has 16 residues. The V and J ends lost 4 bases and 0 bases, in that order; junction bases with no gene match: 3. Germline V CDR1 and CDR2: ENHRY, SYGVKD. As DNA, the CDR3 is TGTGCCATCAGTGCGTGGACAGGGGGCTCCTACAATGAGCAGTTCTTC. As protein: CAISAWTGGSYNEQFF.

This clone was seen more than once but under ten times. The chain is built from TRBV5-1 and TRBJ1-5, with 8 nucleotides matching TRBD1. V dropped 4 bases and J dropped 8; count of bases not matched to a gene: 11. CDR3 size: 15 residues. The germline CDR1 and CDR2 sequences are SGHRS and YFSETQ. CDR3 DNA sequence: TGCGCCAGCAGCCGAACTGCGGGGACAGGCGAGCCCCAGCATTTT. Protein sequence: CASSRTAGTGEPQHF.

The chain recombines TRBV4-3 with TRBJ1-1, with TRBD1 identical over 9 bases. V was pared by 0 bases and J by 5 bases, with 7 bases of the junction left unmatched. Germline V gene lookup returns CDR1 LGHNA and CDR2 YSLEER. The CDR3 runs to 16 residues. The DNA for the CDR3 is TGCGCCAGCAGCCAAGACCTACAGGGGGCTGGGACTGAAGCTTTCTTT. Residues: CASSQDLQGAGTEAFF.

The J gene is TRBJ2-1, the V gene TRBV18; 8 nucleotides align to TRBD1. The CDR3 sequence is 14 residues long. The germline V gene encodes CDR1 KGHSH and CDR2 LQKENI. V lost 3 bases, J lost 9 bases, and 7 bases stayed unmatched. CDR3 sequence: CASSPDRGRFEQFF. The CDR3 DNA follows: TGTGCCAGCTCACCCGACAGGGGAAGGTTTGAGCAGTTCTTC.

In DNA, the CDR3 is TGTGCCAGCACCCACGGCGGGAGCTACAATGAGCAGTTCTTC. It specifies CASTHGGSYNEQFF. The rearrangement joins TRBV6-6 to TRBJ2-1, with TRBD2 identical over 7 bases. Germline V CDR1 and CDR2: MNHNY, SVGAGI (reference sequence). The CDR3 has 14 residues. V shed 7 bases, J shed 3 bases, and the junction held 6 bases outside the gene matches.

This CDR3 reads CASSQDREVGEQYF. DNA for the CDR3: TGTGCCAGCAGCCAGGACAGGGAAGTAGGCGAGCAGTACTTC. The chain is built from TRBV7-8 and TRBJ2-7; TRBD1 matches at 8 bases. CDR1 is SGHVS and CDR2 is FQNEAQ in the germline V gene. The V segment lost 5 bases and the J segment 6 bases; nucleotides outside the gene matches: 9. CDR3 size: 14 residues.

The CDR3, as DNA: TGCGCCAGCAGCCAGACCGGGACAGGGGGCGCGGAGACCCAGTACTTC. Translation gives CASSQTGTGGAETQYF. The chain combines TRBV4-1 with TRBJ2-5; the match to TRBD1 covers 12 bases. CDR1 MGHRA and CDR2 YSYEKL come from the germline V gene. The CDR3 is made up of 16 amino acids. The ends lost 3 bases at V and 5 bases at J; junction bases unmatched: 7.

The chain couples TRBV4-3 to TRBJ1-1, with D maybe TRBD1 (6 bases). Germline V lookup: CDR1 LGHNA, CDR2 YSLEER. This CDR3 has 16 amino acids. The V gene lost 5 bases and the J gene lost 1 base, with 17 bases spanning the gap. Written as DNA, the CDR3 is TGCGCCAGCAGCTCCCGGGCTCAGGGGCGGAACACTGAAGCTTTCTTT. Its translation is CASSSRAQGRNTEAFF.